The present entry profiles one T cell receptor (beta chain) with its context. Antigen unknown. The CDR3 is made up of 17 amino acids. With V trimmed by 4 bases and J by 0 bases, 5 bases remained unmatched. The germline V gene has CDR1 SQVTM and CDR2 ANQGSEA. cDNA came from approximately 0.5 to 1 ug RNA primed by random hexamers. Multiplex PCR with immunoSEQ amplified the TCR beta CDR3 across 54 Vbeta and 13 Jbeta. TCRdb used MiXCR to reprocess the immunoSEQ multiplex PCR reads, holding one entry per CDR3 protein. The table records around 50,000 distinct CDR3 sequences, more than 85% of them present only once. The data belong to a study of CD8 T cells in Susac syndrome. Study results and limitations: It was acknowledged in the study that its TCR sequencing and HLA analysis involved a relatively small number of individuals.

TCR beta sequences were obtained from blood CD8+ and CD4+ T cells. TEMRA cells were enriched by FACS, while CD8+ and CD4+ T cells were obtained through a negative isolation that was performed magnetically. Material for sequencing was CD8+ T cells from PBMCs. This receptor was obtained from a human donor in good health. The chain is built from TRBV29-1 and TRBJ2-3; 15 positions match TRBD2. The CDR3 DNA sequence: TGCAGCGTTGTGGGACTAGCGGGAGGCCAGAGCACAGATACGCAGTATTTT. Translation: CSVVGLAGGQSTDTQYF.